The subject of this entry is one T cell receptor (beta chain). Its antigen remains unidentified. The CDR3 sequence is 13 residues long. The germline gives CDR1 MNHEY, CDR2 SVGEGT. V lost 7 bases to trimming and J lost 1 base, with 10 bases between them. This entry belongs to a study of blood T cells in healthy people across ages. The use of a sample-barcoded 5' primer and a J-beta primer mix characterized a second PCR of roughly 7 to 11 cycles. Each cDNA molecule was tagged by a template-switch adaptor that had 12 random nucleotides. TCRdb re-called the 5' RACE reads through MiXCR, storing one row per CDR3 protein. Of more than 600,000 distinct CDR3 sequences listed, 20% to 25% are singletons. The total RNA that was extracted per sample amounted to at least 5 micrograms. Study results and limitations: When one million T cells were used, diversity estimates were thought to be underestimates.

These same records also appear under a second study, on T cells of mothers and their children.

The chain joins TRBV6-2 or TRBV6-3 to TRBJ2-5; TRBD1 is a possible D gene (5 bases). Sequenced material: blood. The TCR sequence derives from a boy aged 5-17 years in good health. The CDR3 region has the DNA TGTGCCAGCACTCAAGACAGCCAAGAGACCCAGTACTTC. Protein product: CASTQDSQETQYF.